This TCR beta chain comes out of a study of beta chain features in type 1 diabetes. Study summary: Age, gender and cell yields were alike across patients and healthy donors. All samples yielded 107,917,701 examined sorted cells.

In this sample, this clone turned up a few times. Its antigen is still unknown. Findings and caveats of the study: Type 1 diabetes patients showed a moderate but significant shortening of TCRB CDR3s in all four CD4+ subsets. At VDJ recombination sites, type 1 diabetes patients had fewer insertions and more deleted nucleotides.

With V trimmed by 5 bases and J by 4 bases, 8 bases remained unmatched. Germline loops: CDR1 LNHDA, CDR2 SQIVND (reference sequence). The CDR3 has 17 amino acids. Investigators reverse transcribed all isolated RNA, so they sequenced expressed TCRB transcripts. The table came from immunoSEQ multiplex PCR; TCRdb's copy has only in-frame clones and leaves some out. The sample holds under 400,000 clones, 15% to 20% seen once. This receptor was identified in a woman between 18 and 29 years old in good health. The J gene is TRBJ2-1, the V gene TRBV19, with 13 bases lining up with TRBD2. Sequencing used naive CD4+ T cells from blood. CDR3 DNA sequence: TGTGCCAGTAGTCCCGGACTAGCGGGAGTAAGATACAATGAGCAGTTCTTC. Translating it yields CASSPGLAGVRYNEQFF.